In its sample, the clone carrying this T cell receptor (beta chain) was seen many times. Its antigen is as yet unknown. This entry comes from a study of identical twins. Germline V gene sequence: CDR1 SGHKS, CDR2 YYEKEE (reference sequence). This CDR3 is built from 16 residues. V was trimmed by 4 bases and J by 0 bases, leaving 14 bases between them. Study conclusions and caveats: Recombination models fit unrelated individuals' TCR alpha sharing but underestimated twins'.

MiXCR, applied by TCRdb to the 5' RACE reads, yields one record per CDR3 protein. The data show around 300,000 distinct CDR3 sequences, less than 9% seen once. This same sample was also taken into another study, of yellow fever vaccine responses in identical twins.

V usage is TRBV5-5 and J usage is TRBJ1-5; a weak D match, TRBD1 (5 bases). This TCR derives from a woman aged 18 to 35 in good health. The sample was memory (CD45RO+) T cells sorted from blood. CDR3 coding DNA: TGTGCCAGCAGCCAGAGTGGCAGGGATAGCAATCAGCCCCAGCATTTT. This gives the protein CASSQSGRDSNQPQHF.